What follows are 16 T cell receptor beta chains derived from one specimen sequenced in a study of PD-1 blockade in classical Hodgkin lymphoma (dated by TCRdb to about 2020). Library creation used the immunoSEQ multiplex PCR assay. TCRdb re-hosts the immuneACCESS table, in-frame sequences only. Its copies lack some clones; in the studies checked, an unresolved V gene accounts for under half of them, and the cause for the rest is not known. The sample data list 28,000 or so clones, and approximately 64% of these were observed just once. About 12% of the sample rests with the top ten. The sample's time point label, decoded: cycle 2 day 1 (C2D1) of nivolumab. Relapse after autologous stem cell transplantation had occurred in all trial patients, and cohorts A, B and C were distinguished by prior brentuximab vedotin exposure. The specimen comprised peripheral blood mononuclear cells (PBMCs), sampled before the second cycle of nivolumab. The receptor set was obtained from a human donor with classical Hodgkin lymphoma.

The CDR3 spells CASHRHGGELFF. DNA for the CDR3: TGTGCCAGCCACCGGCATGGCGGGGAGCTGTTTTTT. The V call is TRBV5-3, the J call TRBJ2-2; D unclear. TRBV5-3 carries the ORF label, with uncertain function. This CDR3 is built from 12 residues. Trimming shortened V by 8 bases and J by 7 bases, and 12 bases separated the two germline ends.

The CDR3 loop reads CASSRQGDHEQYF. As DNA, the CDR3 is TGTGCCAGCAGTCGACAGGGGGACCACGAGCAGTACTTC. The chain recombines TRBV27 with TRBJ2-7; 9 nucleotides align to TRBD1. Losses at the gene ends were 5 bases for V and 5 bases for J; bases not matched to a gene: 4. This CDR3 contains 13 residues. Germline CDR1 is MNHEY and CDR2 is SMNVEV (reference sequence).

The chain carries TRBV19 and TRBJ1-5, with 11 nucleotides matching TRBD1. V trimming: 3 bases; J trimming: 6 bases; junction bases outside the gene matches: 4. The CDR3 extends over 15 amino acids. The germline CDR1 and CDR2 sequences are LNHDA and SQIVND (reference sequence). DNA of the CDR3: TGTGCCAGTAGTATGGACAGGGGGCTGGGTCAGCCCCAGCATTTT. Translating gives CASSMDRGLGQPQHF.

This clone was seen only once. This sequence joins TRBV5-6 and TRBJ2-3; D gene unclear. CDR1 is SGHDT and CDR2 is YYEEEE in the germline V gene. The V gene lost 6 bases and the J gene lost 0 bases, with 20 bases spanning the gap. This CDR3 is built from 17 residues. CDR3 region: CASNLLQGWGSTDTQYF. CDR3 sequence (DNA): TGTGCCAGCAACCTCCTACAAGGTTGGGGAAGCACAGATACGCAGTATTTT. Filled out from reference TRBV5-6 and TRBJ2-3, the complete variable domain reads DAGVTQSPTHLIKTRGQQVTLRCSPKSGHDTVSWYQQALGQGPQFIFQYYEEEERQRGNFPDRFSGHQFPNYSSELNVNALLLGDSALYLCASNLLQGWGSTDTQYFGPGTRLTVL.

The chain employs TRBV29-1 and TRBJ2-7; a weak D match, TRBD1 (5 bases). This CDR3 spans 13 amino acids. Germline lookup yields CDR1 SQVTM and CDR2 ANQGSEA. The germline V and J ends were trimmed by 5 bases and 0 bases, with 11 bases remaining between them. Here the CDR3 DNA reads TGCAGCGTTTCCAGGGCAAGCTCCTACGAGCAGTACTTC. It encodes CSVSRASSYEQYF.

V usage is TRBV7-8 and J usage is TRBJ2-5; TRBD2 matches 7 bases. This CDR3 contains 14 residues. J lost 2 bases, V lost 1 base, and 1 base had no gene match. Germline assignment: CDR1 SGHVS and CDR2 FQNEAQ. CDR3 nucleotides: TGTGCCAGCAGCTTAGGGGGGGGGCAAGAGACCCAGTACTTC. This sequence encodes CASSLGGGQETQYF.

By frequency in the sample, this clone is medium-sized. The DNA for the CDR3 is TGTGCCAGCAGTGAATGGAGGCAGGGGGGGAACACTGAAGCTTTCTTT. As protein: CASSEWRQGGNTEAFF. The chain joins TRBV25-1 to TRBJ1-1; the match to TRBD1 covers 7 bases. The CDR3 consists of 16 residues. Germline CDR1 MGHDK, CDR2 SYGVNS. J was trimmed by 1 base and V by 1 base; bases with no gene match: 6. Drawing the rest from reference TRBV25-1 and TRBJ1-1, the complete variable domain is EADIYQTPRYLVIGTGKKITLECSQTMGHDKMYWYQQDPGMELHLIHYSYGVNSTEKGDLSSESTVSRIRTEHFPLTLESARPSHTSQYLCASSEWRQGGNTEAFFGQGTRLTVV.

The chain combines TRBV7-9 with TRBJ2-1; D might be TRBD2 (5 bases). Germline CDR1 is SEHNR and CDR2 is FQNEAQ (reference sequence). The CDR3 is made up of 13 amino acids. Trimming took off 1 base at V and 12 bases at J, with 13 bases between the two ends. The CDR3 DNA follows: TGTGCCAGCAGCTTAGGAGGCTCCCGGGGGCAGTTCTTC. The encoded protein is CASSLGGSRGQFF.

Written as DNA, the CDR3 is TGTGCCAGCAGCTTAGTTTACTCCACGGGTGAGCAGTACTTC. The encoded protein is CASSLVYSTGEQYF. The chain is built from TRBV7-2 and TRBJ2-7; D not certain. Germline V gene data show CDR1 as SGHTA and CDR2 as FQGNSA. V was clipped by 1 base and J by 7 bases, with 14 bases between them. This CDR3 is built from 14 residues.

The rearrangement links TRBV7-2 to TRBJ2-7; tentative D call: TRBD2 (5 bases). CDR1 is SGHTA, CDR2 FQGNSA, per germline. The CDR3 has 14 amino acids. V was pared by 4 bases and J by 3 bases, with 13 bases between. CDR3 in DNA: TGTGCCAGCAGCTACCGGACTGGAAACTACGAGCAGTACTTC. Protein: CASSYRTGNYEQYF.

This clone has more than one count but fewer than ten. The V call is TRBV6-5, the J call TRBJ1-5; unclear D gene. CDR3 length: 14 residues. In germline, CDR1 is MNHEY, CDR2 SVGAGI. Trimming removed 2 bases at V and 1 base at J, with 6 bases between. CDR3 sequence: CASSYISSNQPQHF. In nucleotides, the CDR3 is TGTGCCAGCAGTTACATATCGAGCAATCAGCCCCAGCATTTT.

CDR3 loop: CASKSSASRPVLGYTF. Here the CDR3 DNA reads TGTGCCAGTAAGTCGTCGGCGAGTCGACCTGTATTGGGCTACACCTTC. V and J are TRBV19 and TRBJ1-2; no clear D. This CDR3 has 16 residues. Germline values: CDR1 LNHDA, CDR2 SQIVND (reference sequence). Trimming cost V 7 bases and J 8 bases, with 26 bases left between them.

This clone appeared a few times. The CDR3 bases are TGTGCCAGCAGTGAAATAGGGAGGGGGCGCGGGCTTAACTATGGCTACACCTTC. Amino acids: CASSEIGRGRGLNYGYTF. The chain has TRBV2 and TRBJ1-2; 7 bases are a match to TRBD1. Germline lookup yields CDR1 SNHLY and CDR2 FYNNEI. V gave up 2 bases and J gave up 1 base; unmatched junction bases: 13. The CDR3 has 18 amino acids.

This chain connects TRBV19 to TRBJ1-2, with unresolved D. CDR3 size: 15 residues. V shed 3 bases and J shed 2 bases, with 13 bases lying between them. Looked up from germline, CDR1 is LNHDA and CDR2 is SQIVND (reference sequence). CDR3: CASSIVLGRNYGYTF. DNA of the CDR3: TGTGCCAGTAGTATTGTTCTCGGCAGAAACTATGGCTACACCTTC.

The chain recombines TRBV18 with TRBJ2-7; no definite D call. The CDR3 consists of 14 residues. CDR1 and CDR2 (germline): KGHSH, LQKENI. V lost 2 bases to trimming and J lost 3 bases, with 11 bases between them. The CDR3 DNA is TGTGCCAGCTCACCATCCCAAGAACTCTACGAGCAGTACTTC. As protein: CASSPSQELYEQYF.

The chain has TRBV18 and TRBJ1-4, with TRBD1 matching 10 bases. The CDR3 has 16 residues. V lost 2 bases, J lost 0 bases, and 0 bases stayed unmatched. CDR1 is KGHSH and CDR2 is LQKENI in the germline V gene. CDR3 sequence: CASSPGQGATNEKLFF. For the CDR3, the DNA is TGTGCCAGCTCACCAGGACAGGGGGCAACTAATGAAAAACTGTTTTTT.